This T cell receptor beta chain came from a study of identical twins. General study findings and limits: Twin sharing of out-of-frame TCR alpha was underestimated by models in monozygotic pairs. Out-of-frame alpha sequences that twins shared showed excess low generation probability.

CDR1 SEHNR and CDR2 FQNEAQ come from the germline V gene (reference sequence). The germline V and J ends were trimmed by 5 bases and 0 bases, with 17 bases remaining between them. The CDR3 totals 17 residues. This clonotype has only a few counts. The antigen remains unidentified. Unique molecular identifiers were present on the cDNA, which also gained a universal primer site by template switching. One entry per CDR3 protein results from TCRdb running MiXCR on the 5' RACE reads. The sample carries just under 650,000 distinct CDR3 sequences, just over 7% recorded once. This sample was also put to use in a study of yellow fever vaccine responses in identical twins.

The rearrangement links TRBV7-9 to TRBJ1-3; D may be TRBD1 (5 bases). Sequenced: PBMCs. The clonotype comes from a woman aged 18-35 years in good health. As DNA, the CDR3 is TGTGCCAGCAGCAGCGACCGGGACGTAAGCTCTGGAAACACCATATATTTT. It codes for CASSSDRDVSSGNTIYF. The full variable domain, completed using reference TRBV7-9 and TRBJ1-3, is DTGVSQNPRHKITKRGQNVTFRCDPISEHNRLYWYRQTLGQGPEFLTYFQNEAQLEKSRLLSDRFSAERPKGSFSTLEIQRTEQGDSAMYLCASSSDRDVSSGNTIYFGEGSWLTVV.